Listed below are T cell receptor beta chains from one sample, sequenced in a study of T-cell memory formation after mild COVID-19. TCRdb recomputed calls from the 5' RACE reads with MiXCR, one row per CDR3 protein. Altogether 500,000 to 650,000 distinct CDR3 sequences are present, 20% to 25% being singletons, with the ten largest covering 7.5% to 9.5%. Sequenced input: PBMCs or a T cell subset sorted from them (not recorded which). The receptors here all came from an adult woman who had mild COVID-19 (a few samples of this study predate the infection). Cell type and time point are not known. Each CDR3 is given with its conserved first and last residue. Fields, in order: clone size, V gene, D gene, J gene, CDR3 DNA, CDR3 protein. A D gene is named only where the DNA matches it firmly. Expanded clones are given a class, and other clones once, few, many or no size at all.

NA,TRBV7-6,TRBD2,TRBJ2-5,TGTGCCAGCAGCCGTAGAGCTAGCGGGGGAACTCAAGAGACCCAGTACTTC,CASSRRASGGTQETQYF
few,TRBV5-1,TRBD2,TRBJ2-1,TGCGCCAGCAGCTTGACCCCGGGGGGTCATCTCAATGAGCAGTTCTTC,CASSLTPGGHLNEQFF
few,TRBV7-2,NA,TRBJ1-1,TGTGCCAGCAGCTTACTCCGGGTGAACACTGAAGCTTTCTTT,CASSLLRVNTEAFF
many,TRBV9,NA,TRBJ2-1,TGTGCCAGCAGCGTAGTAATAGACCCCTCCTACAATGAGCAGTTCTTC,CASSVVIDPSYNEQFF
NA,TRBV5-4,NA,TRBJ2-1,TGTGCCAGCAGCTTCGGACTGTCCGGGGGGCACCCCTACAATGAGCAGTTCTTC,CASSFGLSGGHPYNEQFF
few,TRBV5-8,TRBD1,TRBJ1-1,TGTGCCGAGGGGGCAGGGGCAAACACTGAAGCTTTCTTT,CAEGAGANTEAFF
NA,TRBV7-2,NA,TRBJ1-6,TGTGCCAGCAGCTTTCGGCACAGGTATTCACCCCTCCACTTT,CASSFRHRYSPLHF
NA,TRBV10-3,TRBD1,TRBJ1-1,TGTGCGATCCGGACAGGGAACATGAACACTGAAGCTTTCTTT,CAIRTGNMNTEAFF
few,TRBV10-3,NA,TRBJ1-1,TGTGCCATCAGTCCTCCTCCGGCAGGGGTATCTGAAGCTTTCTTT,CAISPPPAGVSEAFF
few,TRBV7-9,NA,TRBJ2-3,TGTGCCAGCAGCTTAGCGTTAGACACAGATACGCAGTATTTT,CASSLALDTDTQYF
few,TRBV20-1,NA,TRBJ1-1,TGCAGTGCTAGAGACGACCTATGGGACACTGAAGCTTTCTTT,CSARDDLWDTEAFF
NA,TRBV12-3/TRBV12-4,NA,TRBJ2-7,TGTGCCAGCAGCCTAGGGGAAGCGAAGTCCTACGAGCAGTACTTC,CASSLGEAKSYEQYF
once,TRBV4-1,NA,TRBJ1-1,TGCGCCAGCAGCCATCTCCTAGGGCCTGAAGCTTTCTTT,CASSHLLGPEAFF
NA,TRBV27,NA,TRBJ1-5,TGTGCCAGCAGCCGGGGGAGTCAGCCCCAGCATTTT,CASSRGSQPQHF
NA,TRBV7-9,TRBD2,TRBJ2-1,TGTGCCAGCAGTGCGGCCGGGACTAGCGGCTACAATGAGCAGTTCTTC,CASSAAGTSGYNEQFF